The rows below give T cell receptor beta chains drawn from one sample of a study of identical twins. TCRdb used MiXCR to reprocess the 5' RACE reads, holding one entry per CDR3 protein. The top ten clones hold around 14% of a sample with under 900,000 distinct CDR3 sequences, roughly 18% of them seen once. This same sample was also part of a study on T cells expressing NK-cell markers.

Material for sequencing was PBMCs. Source of these receptors: a woman aged 18-29 years in good health. Each CDR3 is given with its conserved first and last residue. Fields, in order: V gene, clone size, J gene, D gene, CDR3 DNA, CDR3 protein. D genes are given only for firm matches. Not every row has a clone size; where given, it reads once, few, many or a size class.

TRBV7-8,NA,TRBJ2-3,NA,TGTGCCAGCAGCCAACCCCGGGACGAGTTTTTCACAGATACGCAGTATTTT,CASSQPRDEFFTDTQYF
TRBV5-6,NA,TRBJ2-3,NA,TGTGCCAGCAGCTTGTACGCTTCTAGCACAGATACGCAGTATTTT,CASSLYASSTDTQYF
TRBV10-3,NA,TRBJ1-5,NA,TGTGCCATCACCCCAGACCTTAATCAGCCCCAGCATTTT,CAITPDLNQPQHF
TRBV5-1,NA,TRBJ2-3,TRBD1,TGCGCCAGCAGCTTTCAACCGGGACAGGGGCCAAGGGATACGCAGTATTTT,CASSFQPGQGPRDTQYF
TRBV7-2,NA,TRBJ2-1,TRBD1,TGTGCCAGCAGCCCACCCGGGACAGGGATCTACAATGAGCAGTTCTTC,CASSPPGTGIYNEQFF
TRBV5-1,few,TRBJ2-7,NA,TGCGCCAGCAGCTTGGAAGGGTGGGGACAAACGGCAAGCGAGCAGTACTTC,CASSLEGWGQTASEQYF
TRBV12-3/TRBV12-4,many,TRBJ1-4,NA,TGTGCCAGCAGTTTAAGGGTAGACGGCGAAAAACTGTTTTTT,CASSLRVDGEKLFF
TRBV20-1,NA,TRBJ2-3,TRBD2,TGCAGTGCTAATGAGCGGGGGGGATTTAGCACAGATACGCAGTATTTT,CSANERGGFSTDTQYF
TRBV20-1,few,TRBJ2-3,TRBD2,TGCAGTGCTGCGGGGGAGGGTGGACGCACAGATACGCAGTATTTT,CSAAGEGGRTDTQYF
TRBV12-3/TRBV12-4,few,TRBJ1-3,NA,TGTGCCAGCAGTTTGGCAGGGGAAAACACCATATATTTT,CASSLAGENTIYF
TRBV6-2/TRBV6-3,NA,TRBJ2-6,TRBD2,TGTGCCAGCAGTTACGCGCTAGCGGTTATCTCTGGGGCCAACGTCCTGACTTTC,CASSYALAVISGANVLTF
TRBV6-5,NA,TRBJ1-2,NA,TGTGCCAGCAGCGGGGAGTCCTATGGCTACACCTTC,CASSGESYGYTF
TRBV6-5,NA,TRBJ1-5,TRBD1,TGTGCCAGCAGCAGACAGGGGAGGTTTGGTCAGCCCCAGCATTTT,CASSRQGRFGQPQHF
TRBV20-1,NA,TRBJ2-3,TRBD2,TGCAGTGCTAGTTACGCGGGAGCGGCAGATACGCAGTATTTT,CSASYAGAADTQYF
TRBV6-5,NA,TRBJ1-6,NA,TGTGCCAGCAGTTACCAGAGTTCCTATAATTCACCCCTCCACTTT,CASSYQSSYNSPLHF
TRBV6-1,few,TRBJ2-3,TRBD2,TGTGCCAGCACTAGCGGGAGCACCGATACGCAGTATTTT,CASTSGSTDTQYF
TRBV20-1,NA,TRBJ2-1,NA,TGCAGTGCTAGAAGGTCCAGCGGACCCTACAATGAGCAGTTCTTC,CSARRSSGPYNEQFF
TRBV5-5,NA,TRBJ2-1,TRBD1,TGTGCCAGCAGCCCGGGACAGGCGTGGGATGAGCAGTTCTTC,CASSPGQAWDEQFF
TRBV12-3/TRBV12-4,few,TRBJ2-7,TRBD1,TGTGCCAGCAGTGGGGGACAGGGGGCGAGTGAGCAGTACTTC,CASSGGQGASEQYF
TRBV9,NA,TRBJ2-5,NA,TGTGCCAGCAGCGTAGGTAACGAAGAGACCCAGTACTTC,CASSVGNEETQYF
TRBV20-1,few,TRBJ2-6,NA,TGCAGTGCTAGAGGTCCCCCAGGGTCTGGGGCCAACGTCCTGACTTTC,CSARGPPGSGANVLTF
TRBV3-1,few,TRBJ2-5,TRBD2,TGTGCCAGCAGCCAAGATCAAGCGGGAGTGGGAGAGACCCAGTACTTC,CASSQDQAGVGETQYF
TRBV6-2/TRBV6-3,NA,TRBJ2-3,TRBD2,TGTGCCAGCAGTTATTATCGGGGGGGCACAGATACGCAGTATTTT,CASSYYRGGTDTQYF
TRBV20-1,NA,TRBJ1-1,NA,TGCAGTGCTGCTAGGACACTCATGAACACTGAAGCTTTCTTT,CSAARTLMNTEAFF
TRBV2,NA,TRBJ2-3,NA,TGTGCCAGCACGATAGATGGGGGGCCAGATACGCAGTATTTT,CASTIDGGPDTQYF
TRBV20-1,NA,TRBJ2-1,NA,TGCAGTTCCCTCGGGCTTGAGCAGTTCTTC,CSSLGLEQFF
TRBV5-4,NA,TRBJ2-3,TRBD2,TGTGCCAGCAGCTTCGCGACTAGCGTGAATACGCAGTATTTT,CASSFATSVNTQYF
TRBV6-1,few,TRBJ2-1,TRBD2,TGTGCCAGCAGCCCCCCGGGGGTAGCGGGGAATGAGCAGTTCTTC,CASSPPGVAGNEQFF
TRBV29-1,few,TRBJ2-5,TRBD2,TGCAGCGTTAGCGGGACCTACCAAGAGACCCAGTACTTC,CSVSGTYQETQYF
TRBV7-2,few,TRBJ2-7,NA,TGTGCCAGCAGCTTAACCCCCCCCAGCGAGCAGTACTTC,CASSLTPPSEQYF
TRBV20-1,few,TRBJ2-1,NA,TGCAGTGCTAGAGCGGCAGCTGCGGGCTCCTACAATGAGCAGTTCTTC,CSARAAAAGSYNEQFF
TRBV27,few,TRBJ2-1,NA,TGTGCCAGCATAAGCCTGAGCTCCTACAATGAGCAGTTCTTC,CASISLSSYNEQFF
TRBV5-1,NA,TRBJ2-5,TRBD2,TGCGCCAGCAGCTTGGACGGGGGGGGCAAAGAGACCCAGTACTTC,CASSLDGGGKETQYF
TRBV11-2,few,TRBJ2-7,NA,TGTGCCAGCAGCTTAGCCGCGACGGACTACGAGCAGTACTTC,CASSLAATDYEQYF
TRBV20-1,few,TRBJ2-3,TRBD2,TGCAGTGCGATACTAGCGGGAGTGGCAGATACGCAGTATTTT,CSAILAGVADTQYF
TRBV7-8,many,TRBJ1-6,TRBD1,TGTGCCAGCAGCTTAGCTTCGGGACAGGGCTCACCCCTCCACTTT,CASSLASGQGSPLHF
TRBV20-1,NA,TRBJ2-1,TRBD1,TGCAGTGCTAGAGCGGGGGACAGGATCGGCAATGAGCAGTTCTTC,CSARAGDRIGNEQFF
TRBV7-9,NA,TRBJ2-1,NA,TGTGCCAGCAGACACACCCCCGATAGCTCCTACAATGAGCAGTTCTTC,CASRHTPDSSYNEQFF
TRBV27,NA,TRBJ2-3,TRBD2,TGTGCCAGCAGTACCTATACCTCACTAGCGGCATCCACAGATACGCAGTATTTT,CASSTYTSLAASTDTQYF
TRBV18,few,TRBJ2-5,NA,TGTGCCAGCTCACCCCCGGGACGGTTCCAAGAGACCCAGTACTTC,CASSPPGRFQETQYF
TRBV29-1,NA,TRBJ2-7,NA,TGCAGCGCTCGGACGGAATCCTACGAGCAGTACTTC,CSARTESYEQYF
TRBV7-2,NA,TRBJ2-1,NA,TGTGCCAGCAGCACGACGGGGACGGATGAGCAGTTCTTC,CASSTTGTDEQFF
TRBV20-1,few,TRBJ2-7,NA,TGCAGTGCTAGAGTCCTCCAGATGGAGTACTTC,CSARVLQMEYF
TRBV20-1,many,TRBJ2-3,NA,TGCAGTGCTAGGGGTGCCCCTAGCACAGATACGCAGTATTTT,CSARGAPSTDTQYF
TRBV29-1,NA,TRBJ2-3,NA,TGCAGCGGCCTAGCGCTGGAAAACACAGATACGCAGTATTTT,CSGLALENTDTQYF